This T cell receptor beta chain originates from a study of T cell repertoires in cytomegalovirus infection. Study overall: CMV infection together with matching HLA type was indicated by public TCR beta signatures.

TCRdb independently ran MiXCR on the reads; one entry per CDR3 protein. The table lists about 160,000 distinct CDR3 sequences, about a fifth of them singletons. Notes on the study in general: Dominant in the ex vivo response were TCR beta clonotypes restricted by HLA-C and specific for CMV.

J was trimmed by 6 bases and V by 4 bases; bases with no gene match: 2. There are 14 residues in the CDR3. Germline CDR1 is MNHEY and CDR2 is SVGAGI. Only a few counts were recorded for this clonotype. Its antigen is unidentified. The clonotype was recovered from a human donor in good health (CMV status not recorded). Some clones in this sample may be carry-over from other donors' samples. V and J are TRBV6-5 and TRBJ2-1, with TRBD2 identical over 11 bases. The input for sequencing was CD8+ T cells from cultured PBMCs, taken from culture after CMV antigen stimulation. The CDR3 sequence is CASSSLAGGNEQFF. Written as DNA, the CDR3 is TGTGCCAGCAGTTCCCTAGCGGGGGGCAATGAGCAGTTCTTC.